One sample yielded the 7 T cell receptor beta chains listed below, sequenced in a study of graft-versus-host responses after intestinal transplantation. Clones were sequenced by immunoSEQ multiplex PCR, and TCRdb holds only the in-frame ones, with some missing. The data contain approximately 99,000 clones, 90% to 95% of them seen just once; the ten biggest clones take up approximately 0.18%. Their antigens remain unidentified. Sequenced material: unstimulated CD4+ T cells sorted from spleen or lymph node cells, taken before transplant. The source is a human donor who was the organ donor for an intestinal transplant.

This clone was counted once. This chain connects TRBV7-2 to TRBJ2-3; D perhaps matches TRBD2 (6 bases). This CDR3 is 15 amino acids long. Trimming left V 1 base short and J 6 bases short, with 14 bases between. The germline V gene encodes CDR1 SGHTA and CDR2 FQGNSA. CDR3 loop: CASSLGPGAGDTQYF. The CDR3 region has the DNA TGTGCCAGCAGCTTAGGGCCTGGGGCGGGGGATACGCAGTATTTT.

This chain uses TRBV9 with TRBJ1-1, with 10 positions matching TRBD1. The V gene's germline CDR1 is SGDLS and CDR2 YYNGEE. The CDR3 length is 15 residues. V lost 0 bases and J lost 6; bases outside the gene matches: 5. For the CDR3, the DNA is TGTGCCAGCAGCGTAGAGGGGACAGGGGCGTCTGAAGCTTTCTTT. Protein: CASSVEGTGASEAFF.

The chain recombines TRBV9 with TRBJ2-6; D perhaps matches TRBD1 (6 bases). Germline values: CDR1 SGDLS, CDR2 YYNGEE. The CDR3 length is 16 residues. V gave up 0 bases and J gave up 4 bases, with 11 bases separating them. The CDR3 sequence: CASSVGGGAGANVLTF. CDR3 DNA sequence: TGTGCCAGCAGCGTAGGAGGGGGAGCAGGGGCCAACGTCCTGACTTTC.

The V call is TRBV5-1, the J call TRBJ1-6; 9 nucleotides match TRBD1. The CDR3 consists of 15 residues. Germline CDR1 SGHRS, CDR2 YFSETQ. J lost 10 bases, V lost 4 bases, and 9 bases had no gene match. The CDR3 coding sequence is TGCGCCAGCAGCCTCCACAGGGGGCAGGGATCACCCCTCCACTTT. This translates into CASSLHRGQGSPLHF.

The V call is TRBV7-3, the J call TRBJ2-7; no definite D call. This CDR3 comprises 15 residues. V gave up 10 bases and J gave up 0 bases, with 19 bases separating them. Germline lookup yields CDR1 SGHTA and CDR2 FQGTGA. Here the CDR3 reads CATPGRVPFSYEQYF. CDR3 nucleotides: TGTGCCACCCCCGGTCGCGTACCGTTCTCCTACGAGCAGTACTTC.

In nucleotides, the CDR3 is TGCGCCAGCAGCGCGGAGACAGGGGGGGGTTCACCCCTCCACTTT. This gives the protein CASSAETGGGSPLHF. The chain couples TRBV5-1 to TRBJ1-6; 9 bases are a match to TRBD1. In germline, CDR1 is SGHRS, CDR2 YFSETQ. The V segment lost 4 bases and the J segment 9 bases; nucleotides outside the gene matches: 8. CDR3 length equals 15 residues.

The chain combines TRBV2 with TRBJ2-1; 8 bases align to TRBD1. Germline V lookup: CDR1 SNHLY, CDR2 FYNNEI. After removal of 6 bases from V and 4 bases from J, the junction contained 11 bases not matched to a gene. This CDR3 region has 16 residues. In DNA form, the CDR3 reads TGTGCCAGCAGAACACTCCGGGACAGGCAGTACAATGAGCAGTTCTTC. This gives the protein CASRTLRDRQYNEQFF.